The source of this T cell receptor (beta chain) is a study of CD8+ T cells in alopecia areata. Study-wide context: Once tofacitinib had been taken for 6 to 18 months, 6 months off drug followed.

Treatment denoted: oral pan-JAK inhibitor, 5-10 mg twice daily. Patients with alopecia areata provided lesional scalp punch biopsies as well as peripheral blood. Following RNA extraction, reverse transcription yielded cDNA that acted as the sequencing template. TCRdb's table, derived via immunoSEQ multiplex PCR, lists solely in-frame clones and lacks some. The table has around 300,000 clones, 60% seen once. V lost 5 bases and J 7 bases, leaving 19 bases between the germline ends. The CDR3 has 16 residues. CDR1 is SGHRS, CDR2 YFSETQ, per germline. The source material was CD4+ T cells sorted from blood, sampled at roughly week 52, from a patient treated with tofacitinib. The V gene is TRBV5-1, the J gene TRBJ1-6, with a weak D call TRBD1 (5 bases). The TCR comes from a human donor with alopecia areata. Here the CDR3 DNA reads TGCGCCAGCAGTACGGGACTCCAAGTTGGGAATTCACCCCTCCACTTT. Translated, it gives CASSTGLQVGNSPLHF.